Listed here are 15 T cell receptor beta chains from one sample, sequenced in a study of T-cell reconstitution after alpha-beta-depleted transplantation in children. Unique molecular identifiers featured in how the TCRbeta library was prepared. MiXCR, run by TCRdb on the PCR reads, gives a single entry per CDR3 protein. The sample lists some 640,000 distinct CDR3 sequences, approximately 15% seen once, with 0.9% to 1.2% in the top ten. The sample consisted of PBMCs from the stem cell graft donor, taken from the stem cell graft. These receptors were collected from a human donor who donated a stem cell graft to a child with acute myeloid leukemia.

This clonotype was seen more than once but under ten times. The chain recombines TRBV7-2 with TRBJ2-1, with D possibly being TRBD1 (5 bases). The CDR3 has 13 amino acids. V was shortened by 5 bases and J by 8 bases, with 13 bases between the two germline ends. Per the germline V gene, CDR1 is SGHTA and CDR2 is FQGNSA. CDR3 loop: CASSPDSFHEQFF. Here the CDR3 DNA reads TGTGCCAGCAGCCCCGACAGCTTCCATGAGCAGTTCTTC.

Only a few counts were recorded for this clonotype. This chain links TRBV20-1 with TRBJ2-4; TRBD2 might be the D (6 bases). Germline-derived CDR1 and CDR2 are DFQATT and SNEGSKA (reference sequence). The CDR3 loop spans 12 amino acids. The germline V and J ends were trimmed by 6 bases and 5 bases, with 11 bases remaining between them. CDR3: CSAWGVQNIQYF. Here the CDR3 DNA reads TGCAGTGCCTGGGGGGTTCAAAACATTCAGTACTTC.

V and J are TRBV13 and TRBJ2-7, with 9 positions matching TRBD1. The germline CDR1 and CDR2 sequences are PRHDT and FYEKMQ (reference sequence). V was clipped by 0 bases and J by 7 bases; unmatched bases: 7. There are 15 residues in the CDR3. CDR3: CASSLGGQGDREQYF. CDR3 in DNA: TGTGCCAGCAGCTTAGGGGGACAGGGTGATCGAGAGCAGTACTTC.

This clonotype appeared many times. The chain combines TRBV20-1 with TRBJ2-1; D is possibly TRBD2 (6 bases). Trimming removed 2 bases from V and 8 bases from J, with 16 bases in between. CDR1 DFQATT and CDR2 SNEGSKA come from the germline V gene (reference sequence). The CDR3 has 14 residues. CDR3 amino acids: CSARIPPGVDEQFF. CDR3 coding DNA: TGCAGTGCTAGAATCCCCCCGGGGGTGGATGAGCAGTTCTTC.

This clonotype was detected only a few times. This rearrangement joins TRBV19 to TRBJ2-7, with 13 bases aligning to TRBD2. Germline lookup yields CDR1 LNHDA and CDR2 SQIVND (reference sequence). The CDR3 runs 19 residues. V gave up 3 bases and J gave up 4 bases; unmatched junction bases: 15. The CDR3 DNA follows: TGTGCCAGTAGTATGGCCCTCTGGAAACTAGCGGGGGGGTGGTACGAGCAGTACGTC. Its translation: CASSMALWKLAGGWYEQYV.

CDR3 bases: TGTGCCAGCAGCGAGGACGGGAACACTGAAGCTTTCTTT. Protein: CASSEDGNTEAFF. The rearrangement links TRBV7-3 to TRBJ1-1; no reliable D call. CDR1 is SGHTA and CDR2 is FQGTGA in the germline V gene. V was trimmed by 5 bases and J by 1 base, leaving 8 bases between them. The CDR3 has 13 residues.

This clonotype appeared a few times. The chain employs TRBV11-3 and TRBJ2-3; D uncertain. There are 16 residues in the CDR3. The ends were cut back, 1 base at V and 7 bases at J, with 18 bases in the middle. CDR1 is SGHNT, CDR2 YENEEA, per germline. CDR3 nucleotide sequence: TGTGCCAGCAGCTTAGGTGTAGTCTGGTCTGTAAATACGCAGTATTTT. Amino acid sequence: CASSLGVVWSVNTQYF. The entire variable domain, with the rest obtained from reference TRBV11-3 and TRBJ2-3, is as follows: EAGVVQSPRYKIIEKKQPVAFWCNPISGHNTLYWYLQNLGQGPELLIRYENEEAVDDSQLPKDRFSAERLKGVDSTLKIQPAELGDSAVYLCASSLGVVWSVNTQYFGPGTRLTVL.

This clonotype was observed many times. The chain joins TRBV29-1 to TRBJ2-3, with 7 bases lining up with TRBD1. V trimming: 0 bases; J trimming: 9 bases; junction bases outside the gene matches: 3. The CDR3 is made up of 12 amino acids. Germline loops: CDR1 SQVTM, CDR2 ANQGSEA. CDR3 region: CSVEEGGRTQYF. The CDR3 nucleotides are TGCAGCGTTGAAGAAGGGGGCCGGACGCAGTATTTT.

This clonotype was observed at least ten times. The genes are TRBV7-2 and TRBJ2-1, with 8 bases lining up with TRBD2. Germline V gives CDR1 SGHTA, CDR2 FQGNSA. The CDR3 is made up of 13 amino acids. Trimming removed 3 bases from V and 6 bases from J; junction bases left unmatched: 1. The CDR3 here is CASSFLAGNEQFF. The CDR3 DNA sequence: TGTGCCAGCAGCTTTCTAGCGGGCAATGAGCAGTTCTTC. Using reference TRBV7-2 and TRBJ2-1 for the parts outside the CDR3, the full variable domain is GAGVSQSPSNKVTEKGKDVELRCDPISGHTALYWYRQSLGQGLEFLIYFQGNSAPDKSGLPSDRFSAERTGGSVSTLTIQRTQQEDSAVYLCASSFLAGNEQFFGPGTRLTVL.

This clonotype occurred a few times. This sequence joins TRBV7-2 and TRBJ2-3; D unclear. V gave up 4 bases and J gave up 4 bases, with 9 bases separating them. CDR1 and CDR2 (germline): SGHTA, FQGNSA. The CDR3 has 13 amino acids. The chain's CDR3 is CASSSHPPDTQYF. DNA for the CDR3: TGTGCCAGCAGCTCGCACCCGCCAGATACGCAGTATTTT.

The chain employs TRBV5-1 and TRBJ2-1; TRBD1 agrees at 8 bases. The V gene end was trimmed by 4 bases and the J gene end by 4 bases; junction bases not matched to a gene: 7. Germline assignment: CDR1 SGHRS and CDR2 YFSETQ. CDR3 length equals 15 residues. The CDR3 nucleotides are TGCGCCAGCAGCCCCCCGGGACAGGATTACAATGAGCAGTTCTTC. Protein product: CASSPPGQDYNEQFF.

This chain links TRBV20-1 with TRBJ1-5; 9 bases are shared with TRBD1. V lost 1 base to trimming and J lost 3 bases; unmatched junction nucleotides: 4. The germline V gene has CDR1 DFQATT and CDR2 SNEGSKA (reference sequence). The CDR3 is made up of 15 amino acids. CDR3 coding DNA: TGCAGTGCTAGAGCGGGACAGGGTATCAATCAGCCCCAGCATTTT. Protein sequence: CSARAGQGINQPQHF.

This clonotype has a handful of counts. The CDR3 reads CSATPQNTEAFF. The CDR3, as DNA: TGCAGTGCCACCCCCCAAAACACTGAAGCTTTCTTT. This chain uses TRBV20-1 with TRBJ1-1; no definite D call. Looked up from germline, CDR1 is DFQATT and CDR2 is SNEGSKA (reference sequence). The CDR3 loop spans 12 amino acids. The V end lost 6 bases, the J end lost 2 bases, and 10 bases lay between the germline ends.

There are a few counts of this clonotype. V gene TRBV30 combines with J gene TRBJ2-7, with D tentatively TRBD1 or TRBD2 (5 bases each). Trimming cost V 3 bases and J 2 bases, with 11 bases left between them. Germline V gene sequence: CDR1 GTSNPN, CDR2 SVGIG (reference sequence). The CDR3 loop spans 13 amino acids. DNA for the CDR3: TGTGCCTGGAGGGGGACGGATACCTACGAGCAGTACTTC. This translates into CAWRGTDTYEQYF.

The chain's CDR3 is CASRHGTGNNYEQYF. In DNA form, the CDR3 reads TGTGCCAGCAGACACGGGACAGGGAACAACTACGAGCAGTACTTC. This sequence joins TRBV11-3 and TRBJ2-7, with 9 bases matching TRBD1. The V and J ends lost 6 bases and 3 bases, in that order; junction bases with no gene match: 9. The germline V gene has CDR1 SGHNT and CDR2 YENEEA. This CDR3 region has 15 residues. The variable domain in full, with the rest retrieved from reference TRBV11-3 and TRBJ2-7, is EAGVVQSPRYKIIEKKQPVAFWCNPISGHNTLYWYLQNLGQGPELLIRYENEEAVDDSQLPKDRFSAERLKGVDSTLKIQPAELGDSAVYLCASRHGTGNNYEQYFGPGTRLTVT.